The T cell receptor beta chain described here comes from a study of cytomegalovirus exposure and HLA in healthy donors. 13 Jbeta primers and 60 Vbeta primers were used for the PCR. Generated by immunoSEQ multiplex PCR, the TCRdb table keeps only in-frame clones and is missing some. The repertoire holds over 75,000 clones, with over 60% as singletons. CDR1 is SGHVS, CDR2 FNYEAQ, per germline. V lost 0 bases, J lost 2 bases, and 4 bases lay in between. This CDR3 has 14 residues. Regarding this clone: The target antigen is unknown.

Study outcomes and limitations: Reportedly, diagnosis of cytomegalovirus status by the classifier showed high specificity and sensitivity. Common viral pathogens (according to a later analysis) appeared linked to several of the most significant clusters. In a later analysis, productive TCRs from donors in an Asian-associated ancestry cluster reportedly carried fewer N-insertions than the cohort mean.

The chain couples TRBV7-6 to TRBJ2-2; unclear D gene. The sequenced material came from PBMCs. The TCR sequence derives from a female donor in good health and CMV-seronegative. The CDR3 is CASSLATNTGELFF. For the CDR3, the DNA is TGTGCCAGCAGCTTAGCAACTAACACCGGGGAGCTGTTTTTT. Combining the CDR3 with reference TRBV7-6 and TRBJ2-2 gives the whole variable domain GAGVSQSPRYKVTKRGQDVALRCDPISGHVSLYWYRQALGQGPEFLTYFNYEAQQDKSGLPNDRFSAERPEGSISTLTIQRTEQRDSAMYRCASSLATNTGELFFGEGSRLTVL.